The 18 T cell receptor beta chains below all came from one sample that was sequenced in a study of blood T cell repertoires in COVID-19 (dated by TCRdb to about 2020). The library was prepared using the immunoSEQ multiplex PCR assay. Held by TCRdb, this immuneACCESS table contains in-frame sequences only and omits some clones. Under half of the omission traces to an unresolved V gene where checked; the cause of the rest is unknown. The sample table shows hundreds of thousands of clones, and 75% to 95% are seen once. Over 1.5% of the sample is held by the ten biggest clonotypes. Sequencing input: PBMCs or T cells enriched from blood (not recorded which). Receptor source: a woman between 18 and 30 years old who had recovered from COVID-19.

The chain uses TRBV7-2 and TRBJ2-3; 15 positions agree with TRBD2. Unmatched junction bases numbered 9, after V lost 5 bases and J lost 3 bases. CDR1 is SGHTA, CDR2 FQGNSA, per germline. The CDR3 runs 18 residues. CDR3 nucleotides: TGTGCCAGCAGCGGGGGACTAGCGGGGGGTACCTGGACAGATACGCAGTATTTT. Protein product: CASSGGLAGGTWTDTQYF.

In its sample, this clone was seen once. The V call is TRBV5-8, the J call TRBJ1-2; TRBD1 might be the D (6 bases). The CDR3 loop spans 16 amino acids. The germline gives CDR1 SGHTS, CDR2 YDEGEE. V was clipped by 0 bases and J by 3 bases, with 15 bases between them. As DNA, the CDR3 is TGTGCCAGCAGCTTGGTAGGTGGGGGCGCGTACTATGGCTACACCTTC. Amino acid sequence: CASSLVGGGAYYGYTF.

V is TRBV7-8 and J is TRBJ1-1; unclear D gene. The germline V gene encodes CDR1 SGHVS and CDR2 FQNEAQ. V was clipped by 1 base and J by 0 bases, with 12 bases between them. This CDR3 comprises 16 residues. CDR3 coding DNA: TGTGCCAGCAGCTTAGGCGCCCTGGTCATGAACACTGAAGCTTTCTTT. Protein sequence: CASSLGALVMNTEAFF.

V usage is TRBV18 and J usage is TRBJ1-1; D might be TRBD1 (6 bases). The CDR3 runs to 15 residues. V shed 2 bases and J shed 5 bases, with 15 bases lying between them. Germline lookup yields CDR1 KGHSH and CDR2 LQKENI. This chain's CDR3 is CASSPFTNRETEAFF. CDR3 DNA: TGTGCCAGCTCACCATTTACGAACAGGGAGACTGAAGCTTTCTTT.

The chain is built from TRBV29-1 and TRBJ1-2, with TRBD1 as a possible D gene (6 bases). V was clipped by 0 bases and J by 7 bases, with 12 bases between them. The CDR3 spans 13 residues. Germline lookup yields CDR1 SQVTM and CDR2 ANQGSEA. The CDR3 region is CSVEDRRGTGYTF. CDR3 nucleotides: TGCAGCGTTGAAGATCGAAGGGGGACTGGCTACACCTTC.

V gene TRBV5-1 combines with J gene TRBJ2-7, with 9 bases lining up with TRBD1. The V gene's germline CDR1 is SGHRS and CDR2 YFSETQ. J gave up 2 bases and V 0 bases, and 12 bases lay outside the gene matches. The CDR3 spans 18 residues. CDR3 nucleotide sequence: TGCGCCAGCAGCTTGGGCCGTTTGGCGGGACAGGGCGCCTACGAGCAGTACTTC. Translating gives CASSLGRLAGQGAYEQYF.

The gene calls are TRBV5-1 and TRBJ1-4; 9 bases match TRBD1. Unmatched junction bases numbered 7, after V lost 4 bases and J lost 6 bases. This CDR3 is 15 amino acids long. The germline gives CDR1 SGHRS, CDR2 YFSETQ. The CDR3 DNA follows: TGCGCCAGCAGCCCGGGGGACAGGGTCTATGAAAAACTGTTTTTT. This sequence encodes CASSPGDRVYEKLFF.

J is TRBJ2-3 and V is TRBV5-5, with D perhaps TRBD2 (5 bases). Germline CDR1 and CDR2: SGHKS and YYEKEE (reference sequence). Trimming left V 0 bases short and J 8 bases short, with 13 bases between. This CDR3 spans 14 amino acids. The DNA for the CDR3 is TGTGCCAGCAGCTTGGGGGGTAGGGAGTTTACGCAGTATTTT. Amino acid sequence: CASSLGGREFTQYF.

The chain combines TRBV11-2 with TRBJ2-7; 7 bases fit TRBD1. Germline V lookup: CDR1 SGHAT, CDR2 FQNNGV. The J segment lost 0 bases and the V segment lost 5 bases, leaving 7 bases of the junction unmatched. The CDR3 length is 15 residues. CDR3 in DNA: TGTGCCAGCAGCGCGCCGGGACAGTTCTCCTACGAGCAGTACTTC. Protein: CASSAPGQFSYEQYF.

The rearrangement links TRBV28 to TRBJ2-7, with 9 bases that match TRBD2. In germline, CDR1 is MDHEN, CDR2 SYDVKM. V lost 3 bases and J lost 3; bases outside the gene matches: 6. The CDR3 runs 15 residues. The DNA for the CDR3 is TGTGCCAGCAGTTTGTCGGGCGGGAGGGTCTACGAGCAGTACTTC. Protein: CASSLSGGRVYEQYF.

This clone was seen once. This chain links TRBV18 with TRBJ2-3; TRBD1 might be the D (5 bases). The V and J ends lost 2 bases and 2 bases respectively, with 8 bases between them. CDR1 is KGHSH and CDR2 is LQKENI in the germline V gene. The CDR3 totals 14 residues. The CDR3 DNA follows: TGTGCCAGCTCACCAGGGGCGGTCACAGATACGCAGTATTTT. Translating it yields CASSPGAVTDTQYF.

This clone was recorded a few times. The V call is TRBV27, the J call TRBJ2-3; 10 bases line up with TRBD1. The CDR3 loop spans 14 amino acids. V gave up 4 bases and J gave up 5 bases; unmatched junction bases: 3. The germline gives CDR1 MNHEY, CDR2 SMNVEV (reference sequence). The CDR3 here is CASSYGQGVDTQYF. CDR3 in DNA: TGTGCCAGCAGTTACGGACAGGGGGTAGATACGCAGTATTTT.

The chain is built from TRBV3-1 (or the pseudogene TRBV3-2) and TRBJ2-5, with 10 bases aligning to TRBD2. Germline CDR1 LGHDT, CDR2 YNNKEL (reference sequence). V dropped 0 bases and J dropped 3; count of bases not matched to a gene: 4. CDR3 size: 16 residues. The CDR3 loop is CASSQEVTSGEETQYF. The CDR3 DNA reads as TGTGCCAGCAGCCAAGAAGTTACTAGCGGGGAAGAGACCCAGTACTTC.

This sequence joins TRBV7-9 and TRBJ1-2; D is perhaps TRBD1 (6 bases). Germline V CDR1 and CDR2: SEHNR, FQNEAQ (reference sequence). The CDR3 loop spans 13 amino acids. V lost 1 base and J 7 bases, leaving 10 bases between the germline ends. The CDR3: CASSLEQGSGYTF. The CDR3 DNA is TGTGCCAGCAGCTTAGAGCAGGGGTCTGGCTACACCTTC.

CDR3 nucleotides: TGTGCCAGCAGCTTAAGTCAGGGGAACACCGGGGAGCTGTTTTTT. Protein: CASSLSQGNTGELFF. The rearrangement uses TRBV7-3 and TRBJ2-2; D possibly corresponds to TRBD1 (5 bases). The CDR3 covers 15 residues. Trimming took 1 base from V and 1 from J, leaving 7 bases between them. Germline CDR1 and CDR2: SGHTA and FQGTGA.

This clone was recorded once. The genes are TRBV27 and TRBJ1-5, with TRBD1 matching over 9 bases. In germline, CDR1 is MNHEY, CDR2 SMNVEV (reference sequence). The ends lost 6 bases at V and 3 bases at J; junction bases unmatched: 3. The CDR3 is 14 residues long. CDR3 nucleotides: TGTGCCAGCAGAGGGACAGGGCTCAATCAGCCCCAGCATTTT. Protein: CASRGTGLNQPQHF.

This chain joins TRBV25-1 and TRBJ1-2, with D perhaps TRBD1 (5 bases). Trimming stripped 3 bases from V and 7 bases from J, with 15 bases between. Germline assignment: CDR1 MGHDK and CDR2 SYGVNS. CDR3 length: 14 residues. The CDR3: CASSDSGTEGGYTF. The DNA of the CDR3 is TGTGCCAGCAGTGACAGCGGGACCGAGGGTGGCTACACCTTC.

The gene calls are TRBV28 and TRBJ1-2; the match to TRBD1 covers 8 bases. Germline V gene sequence: CDR1 MDHEN, CDR2 SYDVKM. The J segment lost 6 bases and the V segment lost 6 bases, leaving 15 bases of the junction unmatched. The CDR3 extends over 16 amino acids. The CDR3 bases are TGTGCCAGCAGACCACTGGGACAGGAGATAGCGGATGGCTACACCTTC. Protein product: CASRPLGQEIADGYTF.